Given below is one TCR beta chain in context. Its recognized antigen is unknown. It has no much larger one-base neighbor in the sample; base qualities were not kept. Repertoires were sampled repeatedly over the course of chemoradiotherapy so that clonal expansion in the tumor microenvironment could be followed. Receptor amplification or capture employed the immunoSEQ multiplex PCR assay. Entries here come from immuneACCESS through TCRdb and include only in-frame sequences with V and J called. Some clones fail to appear in such tables; in the studies checked, an unresolved V gene covers under half of the shortfall, and the cause of the remainder is unknown. For this sample there are under 15,000 clones; over 75% appear just once. About 2.2% of the sample comes from the top ten. This sample was taken from a study of chemoradiotherapy in HPV16-positive cancers (dated by TCRdb to between 2021 and 2024). For context, the study as a whole: Functional T-cell assays on cells from a couple of HPV16-positive patients defined candidate HPV-specific T-cell clones and common TCR motifs. TCR repertoires from some 89 patients with HPV-related cancers were then used to track the candidate HPV-specific TCRs and motifs. The study set out to ask whether T-cell immunity against the HPV oncoproteins E6 and E7 changes over the course of chemoradiotherapy and whether that immunity affects survival.

On the study overall, not on this receptor specifically: The functional definition of HPV-specific T cells came from only a couple of HPV16-positive patients, and the survival association was reported for HPV16-positive patients. Expansion of candidate HPV-specific clones and E7-related TCR motifs was observed in the tumor microenvironment during treatment, whereas no such expansion was observed for non-HPV-specific T cells. Among HPV16-positive patients, expansion of HPV-responsive T cells during chemoradiotherapy was associated with better recurrence-free survival.

The CDR3, from cysteine to phenylalanine, totals 16 residues. Only CDR3 DNA remains: 48 bases, in frame from the first base. Cut back by 2 bases and 6 bases, the V and J ends lie 19 bases apart. The germline V gene (reference sequence) yields SEHNR for CDR1 and FQNEAQ for CDR2. This sequence uses TRBV7-9 and TRBJ2-5; possibly the D gene is TRBD2, per 6 matching bases. This material consisted of blood, taken from a patient who underwent chemoradiotherapy. The clonotype comes from a human donor with HPV-associated anogenital cancer. The nucleotides are TGTGCCAGCAGCTTATGGGGAGGCAGGGAGAAGAAGACCCAGTACTTC. This encodes CASSLWGGREKKTQYF.